This T cell receptor (beta chain) derives from a study of cytomegalovirus exposure and HLA in healthy donors (dated by TCRdb to the late 2010s). About the study as a whole: In an earlier analysis of under 600 of the donors, 250 to 350 Gb of sequence data and 95 million to 130 million unique TCR beta sequences from roughly 190 million T cells were reported. About 300 gigabases of sequencing data and tens of millions of unique TCR sequences were included in an early release covering several hundred HLA-typed donors. Of the approximately 400 genotyped donors, around 81% fell in the genetic ancestry cluster associated with self-reported Caucasian donors. The study aimed to test whether cataloging public T cell receptors could reveal signatures of past pathogen exposure. The T cell repertoires of several hundred subjects were profiled by immunosequencing and related to cytomegalovirus serostatus. Along with the approximately 700-subject first cohort, a separate validation cohort of some 130 different subjects was used. To predict cytomegalovirus infection status, the study brought together high-throughput TCR immunosequencing, statistical association of individual TCRs with disease status, and machine learning. In a later analysis, previously published TCR beta repertoires from 600 to 850 donors were re-analyzed and high-resolution HLA genotyping was added so that TCR occurrence patterns could be studied. Rather than drawing on any new phenotypic data, the later analysis identified candidate immune exposures from TCR beta sequences and the way those sequences occurred across donors. In an earlier analysis of a few hundred of the donors, high-throughput TCR beta sequencing was used to judge whether each TCR beta V gene segment behaved as functional or pseudogenic. Donor age, sex, ethnicity and CMV serostatus were compiled alongside the repertoire data. A later genetic analysis used genome-wide SNP genotypes for about three fifths of the 666 donors, treating that subset as a discovery cohort. Every repertoire in the discovery cohort had been generated on one and the same sequencing platform. HLA typing included class I and class II loci at four-digit resolution. The number of donors typed differed by locus, with 629-630 for A, B, C, DRB1 and DQB1, around 500 for DQA1, about 610 for DPA1, and some 470 for DPB1. Four to six DR-DQ haplotypes were handled as single units for association and clustering because linkage in the cohort was strong. Across 398 genotyped donors of the cohort, an average of 235,054 unique TCR beta nucleotide sequences per donor were sequenced, and approximately 19% of those sequences were non-productive.

Points on this clone: It has no known antigen specificity. Base-call qualities are not available, and no considerably larger clone is one nucleotide away.

In total, about 650 healthy bone marrow donors made up the cohort. At the time of sampling, every cohort member was nominally healthy, though immune exposures that went unrecorded were likely present. The donor tested CMV seropositive and was one of the 289 seropositive cohort members. A peripheral blood sample was provided by each donor, and peripheral blood mononuclear cells were used for TCR beta sequencing. The Qiagen DNeasy Blood Extraction Kit was used to extract genomic DNA from the blood cell samples. Library preparation employed the immunoSEQ multiplex PCR assay. For the multiplex PCR, a mixture combining 60 forward primers for TCR Vbeta segments and 13 reverse primers for TCR Jbeta segments was used. The CDR3 region of rearranged TCR beta genes was amplified from genomic DNA by a multiplex PCR assay. On the Illumina HiSeq System, the amplified TCR beta libraries were sequenced as 87-base-pair reads. As for the authors' bioinformatics: A later analysis tallied some 79 million unique TCR beta chains across the 666 repertoires, and around 10 million of those chains were shared by two or more donors. Raw reads were error-corrected and collapsed into unique sequences with a nearest-neighbor algorithm that merged closely related sequences to remove PCR and sequencing errors. Alignment of CDR3 sequences to IMGT reference sequences was used to assign V, D and J gene segments. Each retained sequence needed at least a six-nucleotide match to both a V gene segment and a J gene segment. Rearrangements were called productive when the CDR3 lacked stop codons and stayed in frame with V and J; all others were non-productive. Following IMGT convention, CDR3 was defined as the stretch from the second conserved V-encoded cysteine up to the conserved J-encoded phenylalanine. Sequences without an unambiguous match to a single V gene segment were excluded from the earlier analysis of 450 to 650 of the donors. An earlier analysis of roughly 590 of the donors called V segments functional above 56.7% productive rearrangements and segregating when the between-donor standard deviation exceeded 5%. A statistical classification framework was developed to diagnose cytomegalovirus status using the catalog of TCR beta chain sequences. V and J gene assignment, in a later analysis, came from comparing TCR nucleotide sequences with IMGT/GENE-DB human TR gene sequences. The TCRdist pipeline was used in a later analysis to assign CDR3 sequences and most-parsimonious VDJ recombination scenarios. In a later analysis, each TCR beta chain was defined by its CDR3 amino acid sequence together with its V-gene family, and reads lacking a unique V-gene family were excluded. As a way to deal with suspected cross-contamination and a sequencing artifact, a later analysis dropped over 550 nucleotide sequences that were highly shared and had low generation probability. In a later analysis, a clonal expansion index for each public chain was calculated from normalized within-repertoire ranks of inferred template counts. In a later analysis, generation probabilities were computed using a VDJ recombination model fitted to out-of-frame rearrangements, and the results were checked against IGoR. Hypergeometric tests were used in a later analysis to score TCR-TCR, TCR-HLA and TCR-CMV co-occurrence, with a repertoire-size bias correction applied to the TCR pairs. False discovery rates were estimated in a later analysis by permuting HLA or CMV assignments 20 times. A later analysis grouped co-occurring TCRs with DBSCAN, adding TCRdist sequence similarity when clustering within HLA-allele-positive subsets. Repertoires with fewer than 30,000 or more than 120,000 public chains, plus five repertoires with anomalous nucleotide sharing, were excluded from co-occurrence clustering. TCRdb carries this immuneACCESS record with in-frame sequences only. Its versions omit some clonotypes, under half of them owing to an unresolved V gene in the studies checked, with the rest unexplained. For V, J and clone size, that table is used; D and trimming come from the DNA. The table for this sample lists over 150,000 clones; approximately 85% of them were counted only once. The top ten constitute around 4.9% of the sample.

The paper as a whole reports these results and caveats: This cohort had only TCR beta chains sequenced, and the lack of alpha or paired-chain data limited which features could be detected. In a later analysis, the rate of TCR association differed among HLA loci, with DRB1 alleles having the most associated TCRs and HLA-C alleles having the fewest. Because HLA typing was missing for some donors at each locus, association tests included only the typed subset. V-gene and J-gene trimming of TCR beta chains was associated with a missense DCLRE1C variant in a later genetic analysis, and the association was replicated in an independent cohort. Presence/absence analyses assumed roughly uniform sequencing depth across donors, an assumption that may not hold. Strong co-occurrence of HLA alleles, especially DR and DQ, made assigning TCR associations to individual alleles difficult. Most TCR sequences were observed very rarely across donors, whereas some public TCRs were present in many individuals. In an earlier analysis of fewer than 750 of the donors, most TCR beta V segments were observed in productive rearrangements about 87% or about 30% of the time, broadly matching IMGT annotations. In the study, around 150 TCR beta chains were listed as associated with cytomegalovirus. A further reported finding was that TCR beta sequences accurately predicted the HLA-A and HLA-B alleles for most subjects in the first cohort. CMV serostatus was the only immune exposure information available for the cohort. In a later analysis, several top co-occurrence clusters were reported to appear linked to parvovirus B19, influenza, CMV and Epstein-Barr virus. A few of the identified cytomegalovirus-associated TCR beta chains were confirmed in vitro to be specific for cytomegalovirus antigens. In a later analysis, HLA-associated TCR beta chains were found to be more clonally expanded and to have lower generation probabilities than equally common non-associated chains. About 15 rarely observed V segments, including chromosome 9 orphons, were excluded from the earlier analysis of several hundred of the donors because counts were too low. According to a later analysis, most CMV-associated TCR beta chains appeared to be HLA-restricted, and the HLA associations seemed to be driven largely by CMV exposure. Cytomegalovirus status was reported to be diagnosed by the classifier with high specificity and sensitivity in both the original and validation cohorts. A later analysis associated 16,951 TCR beta sequences with specific HLA alleles at a false discovery rate of 0.05. A cluster of highly shared sequence variants was judged likely to represent a technical artifact of the sequencing pipeline. According to a later genetic analysis, donors in an Asian-associated ancestry cluster had fewer N-insertions in productive TCRs than the approximately 690-donor mean. Linkage disequilibrium might explain the correlated functional status among segregating V segments, but an unknown experimental factor could not be ruled out. The 87-base-pair reads could not distinguish some IMGT-functional V segments, including TRBV6-2 and TRBV6-3, so those segments were excluded. The authors suggested that the approach could potentially be extended to other disease states and immunological phenotypes.

Measured from the cysteine to the phenylalanine, the CDR3 is 15 residues long. Only CDR3 DNA is held: 45 bases, read in frame from base 1. CDR1 SGHTA and CDR2 FQGNSA are derived from the germline V gene. Trimming takes 1 base from V and 8 bases from J, and the germline ends sit 14 bases apart. Sequences were obtained from PBMCs. This chain is built from TRBV7-2 and TRBJ2-2; the D region possibly corresponds to TRBD2 (6 bases align). The origin of this receptor is a girl under 18 in good health and CMV-seropositive. Here is the DNA: TGTGCCAGCAGCTTAGGTGGTAGCGGTCGGGGGGAGCTGTTTTTT. The translation is CASSLGGSGRGELFF. This CDR3, with the reference TRBV7-2 and TRBJ2-2 proteins standing in past its ends, gives the full variable domain GAGVSQSPSNKVTEKGKDVELRCDPISGHTALYWYRQSLGQGLEFLIYFQGNSAPDKSGLPSDRFSAERTGGSVSTLTIQRTQQEDSAVYLCASSLGGSGRGELFFGEGSRLTVL.